The sequence of this TCR beta chain was determined in a study of glioma-infiltrating T cells. Findings of the study overall: Tissue-blood divergence was below expectation in non-neoplastic patients, above in gliomas. CDR3 overlap between tissue and blood was very small.

Trimming removed 2 bases from V and 4 bases from J, with 6 bases in between. Looked up from germline, CDR1 is MNHEY and CDR2 is SVGEGT. This CDR3 has 13 amino acids. TCR alpha and beta CDR3 regions were amplified from RNA using iRepertoire nested multiplex PCR. For one-step reverse transcription and amplification, about 90-400 ng of tissue mRNA or PBMC total RNA was used. From the multiplex PCR reads, TCRdb called clonotypes with MiXCR, one entry per CDR3 protein. The sample gives approximately 100,000 distinct CDR3 sequences, less than 30% of which show up once; approximately 35% is in the top ten. At least ten counts were recorded for this clonotype. The antigen is not known.

The source material was glioma tissue, nonneoplastic brain tissue, or PBMCs (not recorded which). V is TRBV6-2 or TRBV6-3 and J is TRBJ2-1; no firm D call. This clonotype was sampled from a human donor with low-grade glioma or glioblastoma, undergoing nonglioma brain surgery, or in good health (not recorded which). DNA of the CDR3: TGTGCCAGCAGTTACCAAGTGTACAATGAGCAGTTCTTC. Encoded protein: CASSYQVYNEQFF.